One sample yielded the 28 T cell receptor beta chains listed below, sequenced in a study of blood T cell repertoires in COVID-19. The protocol was immunoSEQ multiplex PCR, while the TCRdb copy is restricted to in-frame clones and leaves out a portion. Altogether 200,000 to 300,000 clones are present, about nine tenths being singletons, with the ten largest covering roughly 1.7%. The sample was PBMCs or T cells enriched from blood (not recorded which). These receptors were collected from a man in his forties or fifties who had recovered from COVID-19.

The chain couples TRBV5-4 to TRBJ1-1, with 7 bases identical to TRBD1. CDR1 is SGHNT, CDR2 YYREEE, per germline (reference sequence). V dropped 4 bases and J dropped 3; count of bases not matched to a gene: 9. The CDR3 consists of 15 residues. The CDR3 sequence: CASSQHRGSYTEAFF. Here the CDR3 DNA reads TGTGCCAGCAGCCAACACAGGGGCTCGTACACTGAAGCTTTCTTT.

This chain joins TRBV7-2 and TRBJ2-5, with D unclear. With 3 bases removed from V and 1 base from J, the gap between germline ends came to 6 bases. The CDR3 extends over 13 amino acids. Germline assignment: CDR1 SGHTA and CDR2 FQGNSA. For the CDR3, the DNA is TGTGCCAGCAGCTTCGGGTTCCAAGAGACCCAGTACTTC. Translated, it gives CASSFGFQETQYF.

This sequence joins TRBV18 and TRBJ1-5; D is possibly TRBD1 (5 bases). In germline, CDR1 is KGHSH, CDR2 LQKENI. The germline V and J ends were trimmed by 1 base and 4 bases, with 11 bases remaining between them. The CDR3 is 15 amino acids. The CDR3 nucleotides read TGTGCCAGCTCACCACAACAGGCCTTAAATCAGCCCCAGCATTTT. Encoded protein: CASSPQQALNQPQHF.

V is TRBV10-2 and J is TRBJ1-5, with TRBD1 matching over 8 bases. Per the germline V gene, CDR1 is WSHSY and CDR2 is SAAADI. The CDR3 runs to 13 residues. The V segment lost 8 bases and the J segment 6 bases; nucleotides outside the gene matches: 6. CDR3 sequence: CASGRGRGQPQHF. The CDR3 region has the DNA TGCGCCAGCGGCAGGGGGCGGGGTCAGCCCCAGCATTTT.

The chain joins TRBV27 to TRBJ2-7, with D unresolved. The CDR3 sequence is 13 residues long. Trimming took 5 bases from V and 7 from J, leaving 15 bases between them. Germline V lookup: CDR1 MNHEY, CDR2 SMNVEV (reference sequence). The CDR3 nucleotides are TGTGCCAGCAGTCCCCGCGGCAGCCTGGAGCAGTACTTC. It translates to CASSPRGSLEQYF.

The V call is TRBV18, the J call TRBJ2-7; 10 positions agree with TRBD1. Germline CDR1 KGHSH, CDR2 LQKENI. With 4 bases clipped from V and 5 bases from J, the junction kept 8 bases outside the gene matches. CDR3 length equals 15 residues. Here the CDR3 DNA reads TGTGCCAGCTCACTTCGGGACAGGGGTTGGGACGAGCAGTACTTC. Translation gives CASSLRDRGWDEQYF. The variable domain in full, completed from reference TRBV18 and TRBJ2-7, reads NAGVMQNPRHLVRRRGQEARLRCSPMKGHSHVYWYRQLPEEGLKFMVYLQKENIIDESGMPKERFSAEFPKEGPSILRIQQVVRGDSAAYFCASSLRDRGWDEQYFGPGTRLTVT.

The chain carries TRBV5-1 and TRBJ2-3; 7 nucleotides agree with TRBD2. The CDR3 extends over 16 amino acids. Germline lookup yields CDR1 SGHRS and CDR2 YFSETQ. The trim removed 6 bases at V and 3 bases at J, leaving 13 bases unmatched. In DNA form, the CDR3 reads TGCGCCAGCAACCCCGGTGGGCGGGGGAGGACAGATACGCAGTATTTT. It yields the protein CASNPGGRGRTDTQYF.

This clone was recorded a few times. The chain joins TRBV30 to TRBJ2-7, with D perhaps matching TRBD2 (5 bases). Germline V gives CDR1 GTSNPN, CDR2 SVGIG (reference sequence). The ends were cut back, 5 bases at V and 5 bases at J, with 13 bases in the middle. CDR3 size: 12 residues. The CDR3 DNA follows: TGTGCCTGGGGACTCGAGGGCCACGAGCAGTACTTC. Its translation is CAWGLEGHEQYF.

The rearrangement joins TRBV2 to TRBJ2-7; perhaps TRBD1 as D (7 bases). The germline V and J ends were trimmed by 11 bases and 0 bases, with 14 bases remaining between them. Germline loops: CDR1 SNHLY, CDR2 FYNNEI. CDR3 length: 13 residues. This CDR3 reads CAGGTVDSYEQYF. The CDR3 DNA reads TGTGCCGGGGGGACAGTAGACTCCTACGAGCAGTACTTC.

This chain links TRBV5-1 with TRBJ2-5; 7 bases agree with TRBD1. This CDR3 is 15 amino acids long. V lost 4 bases and J lost 4; bases outside the gene matches: 10. Germline V gene lookup returns CDR1 SGHRS and CDR2 YFSETQ. In nucleotides, the CDR3 is TGCGCCAGCAGCCTAAGACAGGGCCGGGGAGAGACCCAGTACTTC. The encoded protein is CASSLRQGRGETQYF. The complete variable domain, with remaining parts taken from reference TRBV5-1 and TRBJ2-5, reads KAGVTQTPRYLIKTRGQQVTLSCSPISGHRSVSWYQQTPGQGLQFLFEYFSETQRNKGNFPGRFSGRQFSNSRSEMNVSTLELGDSALYLCASSLRQGRGETQYFGPGTRLLVL.

The chain employs TRBV6-4 and TRBJ2-5; 9 bases map to TRBD2. The germline V gene encodes CDR1 MRHNA and CDR2 SNTAGT. The CDR3 is 15 residues long. The V segment lost 5 bases and the J segment 4 bases; nucleotides outside the gene matches: 8. CDR3 bases: TGTGCCAGCAGTCGGACTAGCGAGAACGGAGAGACCCAGTACTTC. Translating it yields CASSRTSENGETQYF.

V is TRBV19 and J is TRBJ1-5; tentatively, D is TRBD1 (5 bases). The length of the CDR3 is 16 residues. Trimming shortened V by 5 bases and J by 2 bases, and 16 bases separated the two germline ends. Germline lookup yields CDR1 LNHDA and CDR2 SQIVND (reference sequence). The CDR3 DNA reads TGTGCCAGTAGTTTGGAGGGACTGGGCGGCAATCAGCCCCAGCATTTT. Residues: CASSLEGLGGNQPQHF.

The rearrangement links TRBV28 to TRBJ2-2; TRBD1 is a possible D gene (5 bases). Trimming removed 3 bases at V and 4 bases at J, with 9 bases between. CDR1 is MDHEN and CDR2 is SYDVKM in the germline V gene. The CDR3 has 14 residues. CDR3 protein: CASSLAGFTGELFF. The CDR3 bases are TGTGCCAGCAGTTTGGCAGGGTTCACCGGGGAGCTGTTTTTT.

The rearrangement uses TRBV9 and TRBJ1-6, with a possible D match to TRBD1 (6 bases). V dropped 4 bases and J dropped 16 bases, with 15 bases sitting between them. CDR1 and CDR2 (germline): SGDLS, YYNGEE. The CDR3 covers 12 residues. The CDR3 region has the DNA TGTGCCAGCAGCAAGACAGGCGTCTGGCTCCACTTT. Its protein is CASSKTGVWLHF.

This chain connects TRBV28 to TRBJ1-2; no clear D. The CDR3 has 11 residues. V lost 2 bases to trimming and J lost 9 bases, with 7 bases between them. CDR1 and CDR2 from the germline V gene are MDHEN and SYDVKM. The CDR3 region is CASSLALSYTF. DNA of the CDR3: TGTGCCAGCAGTTTAGCGCTAAGCTACACCTTC.

The rearrangement joins TRBV7-9 to TRBJ1-2; 8 bases align to TRBD1. The CDR3 extends over 14 amino acids. Germline CDR1 is SEHNR and CDR2 is FQNEAQ (reference sequence). V shed 1 base, J shed 3 bases, and the junction held 1 base outside the gene matches. CDR3 sequence (DNA): TGTGCCAGCAGCTTAGTGACAGGGGACTATGGCTACACCTTC. Translating it yields CASSLVTGDYGYTF.

This chain joins TRBV4-2 and TRBJ2-1, with TRBD1 matching 11 bases. CDR3 size: 15 residues. The trim removed 4 bases at V and 7 bases at J, leaving 6 bases unmatched. Germline V gene data show CDR1 as LGHNA and CDR2 as YNFKEQ. The DNA for the CDR3 is TGTGCCAGCAGCCTAACGGGACAGGGGGGAAATGAGCAGTTCTTC. Encoded protein: CASSLTGQGGNEQFF.

CDR3 sequence reads: CASSFDRDSGNTIYF. The CDR3 region has the DNA TGTGCCAGCAGTTTCGACAGGGACTCTGGAAACACCATATATTTT. The gene calls are TRBV28 and TRBJ1-3; TRBD1 aligns across 7 bases. This CDR3 region has 15 residues. Germline values: CDR1 MDHEN, CDR2 SYDVKM. J gave up 0 bases and V 3 bases, and 2 bases lay outside the gene matches.

Of note for this clone: An end of the junction differs from the germline gene, which may be a read error. This chain uses TRBV28 with TRBJ2-4; 11 nucleotides align to TRBD2. CDR1 is MDHEN and CDR2 is SYDVKM in the germline V gene. The CDR3 has 12 amino acids. The CDR3 nucleotides are TGTGCCAGCAGCCCTAATAGCGGGAGGGTAAGGTTC. Amino acids: CASSPNSGRVRF.

A word on this clone: The sample holds other DNA sequences that translate to the same CDR3. The V call is TRBV11-2, the J call TRBJ2-7; unclear D gene. V dropped 0 bases and J dropped 1 base, with 7 bases sitting between them. CDR1 and CDR2 from the germline V gene are SGHAT and FQNNGV. The length of the CDR3 is 14 residues. The CDR3 DNA reads as TGTGCCAGCAGCTTAGATCCGGGTTCCTACGAGCAGTACTTC. Its protein is CASSLDPGSYEQYF.

The chain employs TRBV7-7 and TRBJ2-1, with 11 bases that match TRBD2. Germline values: CDR1 SSHAT, CDR2 FNYEAQ (reference sequence). This CDR3 has 15 amino acids. With V trimmed by 3 bases and J by 5 bases, 3 bases remained unmatched. CDR3 sequence reads: CASSLLAGGNNEQFF. CDR3 sequence (DNA): TGTGCCAGCAGCTTGCTAGCGGGAGGTAACAATGAGCAGTTCTTC.

The rearrangement links TRBV6-4 to TRBJ1-1; D not resolved. This CDR3 has 13 residues. The germline gives CDR1 MRHNA, CDR2 SNTAGT. The V gene lost 3 bases and the J gene lost 2 bases, with 7 bases spanning the gap. The CDR3 sequence: CASSENLNTEAFF. CDR3 nucleotides: TGTGCCAGCAGTGAAAACCTAAACACTGAAGCTTTCTTT.

This clone was seen just once. The rearrangement joins TRBV9 to TRBJ1-2; D perhaps matches TRBD1 (6 bases). The V end lost 3 bases, the J end lost 4 bases, and 16 bases lay between the germline ends. The CDR3 sequence is 15 residues long. Germline assignment: CDR1 SGDLS and CDR2 YYNGEE. CDR3 nucleotide sequence: TGTGCCAGCAGCGGCTTACAGGGTTCCAGCTATGGCTACACCTTC. This codes for CASSGLQGSSYGYTF.

V is TRBV3-1 (or the pseudogene TRBV3-2) and J is TRBJ2-3, with D perhaps TRBD1 (6 bases). The CDR3 is 15 amino acids. The germline CDR1 and CDR2 sequences are LGHDT and YNNKEL (reference sequence). Trimming left V 4 bases short and J 5 bases short, with 16 bases between. The CDR3: CASSLEPQGEDTQYF. DNA of the CDR3: TGTGCCAGCAGCCTCGAGCCACAGGGTGAAGATACGCAGTATTTT.

The J gene is TRBJ2-7, the V gene TRBV6-6; tentatively, D is TRBD2 (6 bases). V was trimmed by 8 bases and J by 5 bases, leaving 25 bases between them. In germline, CDR1 is MNHNY, CDR2 SVGAGI (reference sequence). This CDR3 spans 16 amino acids. In DNA, the CDR3 is TGTGCCAGCCGCGACTTCCGGAGCGGGTATTCGCACGAGCAGTACTTC. This encodes CASRDFRSGYSHEQYF.

The J gene is TRBJ1-1, the V gene TRBV29-1; D unresolved. The germline CDR1 and CDR2 sequences are SQVTM and ANQGSEA. This CDR3 comprises 12 residues. V lost 6 bases and J 4 bases, leaving 12 bases between the germline ends. The chain's CDR3 is CSVARGSTEAFF. CDR3 coding DNA: TGCAGCGTAGCTCGGGGAAGCACTGAAGCTTTCTTT.

The rearrangement joins TRBV7-2 to TRBJ1-1; D remains ambiguous. This CDR3 region has 13 residues. Trimming took off 4 bases at V and 4 bases at J, with 10 bases between the two ends. CDR1 is SGHTA and CDR2 is FQGNSA in the germline V gene. The CDR3 region has the DNA TGTGCCAGCAGCTCTCAAGAGGGCACTGAAGCTTTCTTT. Protein: CASSSQEGTEAFF.

In regard to this clone: The identical CDR3 is also encoded by other nucleotide sequences in the sample. The genes are TRBV30 and TRBJ1-2; tentative D call: TRBD1 (5 bases). The CDR3 loop spans 12 amino acids. Trimming shortened V by 3 bases and J by 4 bases, and 9 bases separated the two germline ends. Per the germline V gene, CDR1 is GTSNPN and CDR2 is SVGIG (reference sequence). As DNA, the CDR3 is TGTGCCTGGAGCGCGGGGGGCTATGGCTACACCTTC. Translating it yields CAWSAGGYGYTF.